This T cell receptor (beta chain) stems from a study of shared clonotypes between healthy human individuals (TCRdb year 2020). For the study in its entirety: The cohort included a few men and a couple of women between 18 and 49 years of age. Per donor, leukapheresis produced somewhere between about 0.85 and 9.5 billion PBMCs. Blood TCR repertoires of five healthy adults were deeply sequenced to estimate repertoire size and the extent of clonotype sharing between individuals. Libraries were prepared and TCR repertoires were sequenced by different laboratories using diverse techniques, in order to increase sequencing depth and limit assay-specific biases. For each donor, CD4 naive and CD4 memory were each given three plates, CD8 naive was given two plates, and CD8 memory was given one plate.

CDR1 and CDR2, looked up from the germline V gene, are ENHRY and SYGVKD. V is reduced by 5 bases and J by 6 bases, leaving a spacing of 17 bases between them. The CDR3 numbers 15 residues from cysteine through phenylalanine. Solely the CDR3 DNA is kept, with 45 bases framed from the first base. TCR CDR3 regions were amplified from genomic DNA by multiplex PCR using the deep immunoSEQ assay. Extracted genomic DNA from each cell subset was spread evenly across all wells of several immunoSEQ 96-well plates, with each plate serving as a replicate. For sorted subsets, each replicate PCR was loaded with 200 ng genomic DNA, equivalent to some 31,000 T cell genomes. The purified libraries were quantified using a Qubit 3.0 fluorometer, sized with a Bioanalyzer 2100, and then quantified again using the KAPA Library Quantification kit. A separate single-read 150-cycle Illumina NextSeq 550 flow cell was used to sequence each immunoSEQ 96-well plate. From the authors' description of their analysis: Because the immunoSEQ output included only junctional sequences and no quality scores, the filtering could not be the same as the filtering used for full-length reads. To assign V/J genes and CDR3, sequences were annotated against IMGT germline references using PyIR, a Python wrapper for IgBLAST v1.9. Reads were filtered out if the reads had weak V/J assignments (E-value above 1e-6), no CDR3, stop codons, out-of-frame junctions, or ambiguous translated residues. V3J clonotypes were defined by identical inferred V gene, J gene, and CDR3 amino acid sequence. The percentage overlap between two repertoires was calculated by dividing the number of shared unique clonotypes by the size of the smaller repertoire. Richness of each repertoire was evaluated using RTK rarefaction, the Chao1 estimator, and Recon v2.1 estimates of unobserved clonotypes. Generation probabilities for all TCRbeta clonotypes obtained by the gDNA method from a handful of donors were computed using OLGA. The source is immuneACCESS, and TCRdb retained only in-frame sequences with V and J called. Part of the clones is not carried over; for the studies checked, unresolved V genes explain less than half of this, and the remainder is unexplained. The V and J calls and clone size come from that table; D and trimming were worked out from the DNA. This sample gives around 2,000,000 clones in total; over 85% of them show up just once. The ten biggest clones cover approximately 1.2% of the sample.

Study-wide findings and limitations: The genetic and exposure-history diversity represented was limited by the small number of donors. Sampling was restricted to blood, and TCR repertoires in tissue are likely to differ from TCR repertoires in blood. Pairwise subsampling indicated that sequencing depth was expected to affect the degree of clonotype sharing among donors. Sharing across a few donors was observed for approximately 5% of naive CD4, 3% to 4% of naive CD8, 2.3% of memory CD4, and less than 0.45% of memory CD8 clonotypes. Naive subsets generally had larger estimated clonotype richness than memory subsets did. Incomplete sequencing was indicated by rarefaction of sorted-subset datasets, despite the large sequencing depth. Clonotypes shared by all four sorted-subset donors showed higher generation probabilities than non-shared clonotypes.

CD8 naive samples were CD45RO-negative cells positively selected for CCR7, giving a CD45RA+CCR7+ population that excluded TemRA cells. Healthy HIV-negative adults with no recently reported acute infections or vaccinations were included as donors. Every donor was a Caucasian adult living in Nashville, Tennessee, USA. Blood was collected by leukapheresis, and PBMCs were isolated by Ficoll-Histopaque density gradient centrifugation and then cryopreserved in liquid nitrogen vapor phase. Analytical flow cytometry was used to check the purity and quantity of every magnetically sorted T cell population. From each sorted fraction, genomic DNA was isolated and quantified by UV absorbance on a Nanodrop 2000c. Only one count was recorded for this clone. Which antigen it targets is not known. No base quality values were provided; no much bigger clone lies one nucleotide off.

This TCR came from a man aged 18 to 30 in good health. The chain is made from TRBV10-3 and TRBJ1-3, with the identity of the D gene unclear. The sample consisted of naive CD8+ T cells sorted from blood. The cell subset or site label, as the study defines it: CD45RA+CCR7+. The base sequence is TGTGCCATCAGTAAGACCAGTAACGTCGAAAACACCATATATTTT. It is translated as CAISKTSNVENTIYF.